Below, 5 T cell receptor beta chains from the same sample are listed, as sequenced in a study of T cell responses to AZD1222 COVID-19 vaccine (dated by TCRdb to the early 2020s). The sample's time point label, in plain terms: baseline before first vaccination. To prepare the library, the immunoSEQ multiplex PCR assay was applied. Not all clones reach the TCRdb copy of this immuneACCESS table, which keeps in-frame sequences only. Checked studies attribute under half of the gap to unresolved V genes and leave the rest unexplained. A total of around 83,000 clones appear in this sample, about 90% of them only once. The top ten clonotypes cover approximately 5.6% of the sample. This specimen consisted of peripheral blood, obtained on day 0 of AZD1222 vaccination. The receptors here all came from an adult in good health.

This rearrangement joins TRBV24-1 to TRBJ2-1; D is perhaps TRBD1 (5 bases). The CDR3 spans 14 residues. Germline CDR1 and CDR2: KGHDR and SFDVKD. The V and J ends lost 3 bases and 5 bases respectively, with 10 bases between them. CDR3 sequence (DNA): TGTGCCACCAGTGATCAAAGACAGCACAATGAGCAGTTCTTC. This encodes CATSDQRQHNEQFF.

This clone showed up just a few times. The chain is built from TRBV6-5 and TRBJ2-1; TRBD2 matches at 8 bases. V lost 6 bases to trimming and J lost 0 bases; unmatched junction nucleotides: 4. Germline V gene lookup returns CDR1 MNHEY and CDR2 SVGAGI. This CDR3 contains 15 residues. The CDR3 reads CASRVAGRSYNEQFF. In nucleotides, the CDR3 is TGTGCCAGCAGGGTAGCGGGACGCTCCTACAATGAGCAGTTCTTC.

The genes are TRBV9 and TRBJ2-7, with 7 bases identical to TRBD1. In germline, CDR1 is SGDLS, CDR2 YYNGEE. CDR3 length equals 15 residues. The V and J ends lost 3 bases and 1 base, in that order; junction bases with no gene match: 7. CDR3 DNA sequence: TGTGCCAGCAGCGACCGACAGGGACGATCCTACGAGCAGTACTTC. This sequence encodes CASSDRQGRSYEQYF.

This CDR3 is CASDSGGAWTEAFF. CDR3 DNA sequence: TGTGCCAGCGATTCAGGGGGCGCTTGGACTGAAGCTTTCTTT. The V gene is TRBV6-5, the J gene TRBJ1-1; TRBD1 agrees at 8 bases. Germline V gene data show CDR1 as MNHEY and CDR2 as SVGAGI. The CDR3 consists of 14 residues. V lost 8 bases to trimming and J lost 5 bases; unmatched junction nucleotides: 10.

The chain has TRBV19 and TRBJ1-5, with D possibly being TRBD1 (5 bases). The V gene's germline CDR1 is LNHDA and CDR2 SQIVND (reference sequence). This CDR3 comprises 15 residues. V lost 7 bases to trimming and J lost 3 bases, with 16 bases between them. The CDR3 spells CASNPYTRDNQPQHF. CDR3 nucleotide sequence: TGTGCCAGTAACCCCTACACCAGGGACAATCAGCCCCAGCATTTT.